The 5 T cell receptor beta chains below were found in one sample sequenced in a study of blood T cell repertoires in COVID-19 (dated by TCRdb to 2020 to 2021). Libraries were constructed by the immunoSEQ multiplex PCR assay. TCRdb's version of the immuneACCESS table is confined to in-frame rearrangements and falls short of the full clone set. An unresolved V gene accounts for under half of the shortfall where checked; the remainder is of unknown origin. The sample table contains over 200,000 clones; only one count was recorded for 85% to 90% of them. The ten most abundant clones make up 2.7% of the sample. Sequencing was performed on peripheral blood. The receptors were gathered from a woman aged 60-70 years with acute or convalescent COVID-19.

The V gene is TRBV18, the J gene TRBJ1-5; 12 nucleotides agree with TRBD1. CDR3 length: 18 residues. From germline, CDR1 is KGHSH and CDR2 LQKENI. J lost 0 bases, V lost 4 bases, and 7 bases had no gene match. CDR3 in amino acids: CASSRGTGGPYSNQPQHF. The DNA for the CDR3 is TGTGCCAGCTCACGGGGGACAGGGGGCCCATATAGCAATCAGCCCCAGCATTTT.

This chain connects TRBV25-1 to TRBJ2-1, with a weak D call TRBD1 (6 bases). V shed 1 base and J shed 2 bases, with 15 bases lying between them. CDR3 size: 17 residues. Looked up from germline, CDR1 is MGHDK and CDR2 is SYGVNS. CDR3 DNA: TGTGCCAGCAGTGAATGGAAACCGAGACAGGCCTACAATGAGCAGTTCTTC. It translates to CASSEWKPRQAYNEQFF.

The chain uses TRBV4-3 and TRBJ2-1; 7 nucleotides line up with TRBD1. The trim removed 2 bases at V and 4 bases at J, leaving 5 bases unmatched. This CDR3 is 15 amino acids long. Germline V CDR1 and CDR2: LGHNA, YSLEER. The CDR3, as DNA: TGCGCCAGCAGCCAAAAGAGGGGGCCTTACAATGAGCAGTTCTTC. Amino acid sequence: CASSQKRGPYNEQFF.

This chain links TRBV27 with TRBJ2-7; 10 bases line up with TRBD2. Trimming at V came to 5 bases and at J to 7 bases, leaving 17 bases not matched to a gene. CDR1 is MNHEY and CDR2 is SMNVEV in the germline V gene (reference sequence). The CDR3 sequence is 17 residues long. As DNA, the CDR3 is TGTGCCAGCAGTCCCGGACTAGCGGCCCCCCGCTCGGAAGAGCAGTACTTC. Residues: CASSPGLAAPRSEEQYF.

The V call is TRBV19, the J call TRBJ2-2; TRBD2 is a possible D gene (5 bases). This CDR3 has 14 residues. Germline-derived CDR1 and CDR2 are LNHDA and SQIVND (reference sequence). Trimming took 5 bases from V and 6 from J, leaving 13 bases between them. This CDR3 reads CASSPTGSAGELFF. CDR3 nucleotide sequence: TGTGCCAGTAGTCCCACGGGGAGCGCCGGGGAGCTGTTTTTT.